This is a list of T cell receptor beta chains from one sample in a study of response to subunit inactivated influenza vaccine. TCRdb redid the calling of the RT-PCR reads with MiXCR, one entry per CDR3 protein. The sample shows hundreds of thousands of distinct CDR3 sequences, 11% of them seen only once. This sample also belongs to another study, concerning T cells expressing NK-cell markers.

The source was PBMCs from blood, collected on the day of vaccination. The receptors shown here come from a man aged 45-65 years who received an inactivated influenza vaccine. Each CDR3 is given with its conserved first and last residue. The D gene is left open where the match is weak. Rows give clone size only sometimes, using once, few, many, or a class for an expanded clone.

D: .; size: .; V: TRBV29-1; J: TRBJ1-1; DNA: TGCAGCGTAAGCGACTTGAACACTGAAGCTTTCTTT; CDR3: CSVSDLNTEAFF
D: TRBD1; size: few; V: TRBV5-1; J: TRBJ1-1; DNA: TGCGCCAGCAGCTTGAGAACAGGGGGCTGGGACACTGAAGCTTTCTTT; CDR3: CASSLRTGGWDTEAFF
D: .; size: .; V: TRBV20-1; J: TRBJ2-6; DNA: TGCAGTGCCAAGGAGGGCTCTGGGGCCAACGTCCTGACTTTC; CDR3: CSAKEGSGANVLTF
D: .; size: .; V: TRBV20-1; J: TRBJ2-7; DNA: TGCAGTGCCGACCTTCATGACAGGTTCTTCTACGAGCAGTACTTC; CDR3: CSADLHDRFFYEQYF
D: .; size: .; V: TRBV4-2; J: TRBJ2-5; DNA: TGTGCCAGCAGCCAAGGAGAGGGCTCTTACTCAGAGACCCAGTACTTC; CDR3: CASSQGEGSYSETQYF
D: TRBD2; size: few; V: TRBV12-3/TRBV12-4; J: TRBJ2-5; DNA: TGTGCCAGCAGTTTAGCTAGCGGGAGGGCCGGGGAGACCCAGTACTTC; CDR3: CASSLASGRAGETQYF
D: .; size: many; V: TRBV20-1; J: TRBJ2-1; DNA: TGCAGTGCTAGAGTGCCGGACTACAATGAGCAGTTCTTC; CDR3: CSARVPDYNEQFF
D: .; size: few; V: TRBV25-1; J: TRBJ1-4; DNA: TGTGCCAGCAGGCCCTGGGGAACTAATGAAAAACTGTTTTTT; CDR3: CASRPWGTNEKLFF
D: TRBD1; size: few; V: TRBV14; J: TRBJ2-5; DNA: TGTGCCAGCAGCCGGGATAGGGGGACAGGGCCCCTGGAGACCCAGTACTTC; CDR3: CASSRDRGTGPLETQYF
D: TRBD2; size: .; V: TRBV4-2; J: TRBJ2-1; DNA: TGTGCCAGCAGCCACGTGCCGGGGGAGGGACCGGGTCATGAGCAGTTCTTC; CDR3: CASSHVPGEGPGHEQFF
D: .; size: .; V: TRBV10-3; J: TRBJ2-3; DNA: TGTGCCATCAGTGAGTCCGAGGGGTTGGTGGATACGCAGTATTTT; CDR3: CAISESEGLVDTQYF
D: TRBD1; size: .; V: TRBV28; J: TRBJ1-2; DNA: TGTGCCAGCACCCCGGGGGACAGGGTGGTTCCCAGCTATGGCTACACCTTC; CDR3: CASTPGDRVVPSYGYTF
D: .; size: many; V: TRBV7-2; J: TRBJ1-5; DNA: TGTGCCAGCAGCTTAATACACGGAGATCAGCCCCAGCATTTT; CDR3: CASSLIHGDQPQHF
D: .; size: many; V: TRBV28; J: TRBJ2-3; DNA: TGTGCCAGCAGTTTGGGTACGATCTGGGACTCCTATAAGAGCACAGATACGCAGTATTTT; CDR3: CASSLGTIWDSYKSTDTQYF
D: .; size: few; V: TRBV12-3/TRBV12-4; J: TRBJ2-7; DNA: TGTGCCAGCAGTTTAGGGGGCCCAGGGGAGCAGTACTTC; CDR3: CASSLGGPGEQYF
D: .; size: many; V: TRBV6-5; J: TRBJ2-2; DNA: TGTGCCAGCAGTTTCCGACATAACACCGGGGAGCTGTTTTTT; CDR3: CASSFRHNTGELFF
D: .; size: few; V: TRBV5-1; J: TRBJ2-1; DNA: TGCGCCAGCGCACTGACAGCCGATACCTACAATGAGCAGTTCTTC; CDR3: CASALTADTYNEQFF
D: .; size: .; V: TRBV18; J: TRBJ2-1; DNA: TGTGCCAGCTCACCAGTAGGGTATGGACAGTTCTTC; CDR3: CASSPVGYGQFF
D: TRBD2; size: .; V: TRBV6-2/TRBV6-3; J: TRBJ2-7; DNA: TGTGCCAGCAGTTACACACGGCTAGGACTAGCGGACTACGAGCAGTACTTC; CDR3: CASSYTRLGLADYEQYF
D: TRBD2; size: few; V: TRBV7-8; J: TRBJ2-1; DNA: TGTGCCAGCAGCTTAGGTTTTGGGACTATCAATGAGCAGTTCTTC; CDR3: CASSLGFGTINEQFF
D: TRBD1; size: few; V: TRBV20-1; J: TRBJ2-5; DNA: TGCAGTGCTCGAGGGACAGCAGAGACCCAGTACTTC; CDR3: CSARGTAETQYF
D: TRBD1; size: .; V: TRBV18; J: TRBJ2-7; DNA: TGTGCCAGCTCCCGGACAGGGGCAAAATCCTACGAGCAGTACTTC; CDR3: CASSRTGAKSYEQYF
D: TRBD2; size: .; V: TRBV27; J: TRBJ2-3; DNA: TGTGCCAGCAGTCACGGGACTAGCGGGAGAGCAGATACGCAGTATTTT; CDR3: CASSHGTSGRADTQYF
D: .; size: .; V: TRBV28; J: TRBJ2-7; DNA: TGTGCCAGCAGTTTGGTGGGAGGATACCTGAGCTCCTACGAGCAGTACTTC; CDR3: CASSLVGGYLSSYEQYF
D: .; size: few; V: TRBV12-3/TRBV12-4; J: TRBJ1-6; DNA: TGTGCCAGCAGTTTAAATTGGAGATCACCCCTCCACTTT; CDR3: CASSLNWRSPLHF
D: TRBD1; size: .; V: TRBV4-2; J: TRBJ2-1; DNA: TGTGCCAGCAGCGGGTCACGGGTGTTTAGGCCGGGACAGTACAATGAGCAGTTCTTC; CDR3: CASSGSRVFRPGQYNEQFF
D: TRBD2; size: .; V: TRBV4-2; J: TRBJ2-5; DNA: TGTGCCAGCAGCCATGGACTAGCGGTTGAACAAGAGACCCAGTACTTC; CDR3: CASSHGLAVEQETQYF
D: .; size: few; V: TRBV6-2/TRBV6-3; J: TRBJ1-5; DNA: TGTGCCAGCAGTTACTCGAATAGACTTACCCAGCATTTT; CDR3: CASSYSNRLTQHF
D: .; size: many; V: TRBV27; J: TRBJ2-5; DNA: TGTGCCAGCAGAGTGCGATACCAAGAGACCCAGTACTTC; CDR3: CASRVRYQETQYF
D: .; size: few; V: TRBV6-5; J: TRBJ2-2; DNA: TGTGCCAGCAGTTACTCGAGGCTCAGGACGAACACCGGGGAGCTGTTTTTT; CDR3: CASSYSRLRTNTGELFF
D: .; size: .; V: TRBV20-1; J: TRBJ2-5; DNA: TGCAGTGCTATAGGTGTGCGGGTCGCCCAAGAGACCCAGTACTTC; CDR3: CSAIGVRVAQETQYF
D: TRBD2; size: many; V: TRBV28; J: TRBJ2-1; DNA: TGTGCCAGCAGTTTATCACCTAGCGGGTACAATGAGCAGTTCTTC; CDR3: CASSLSPSGYNEQFF
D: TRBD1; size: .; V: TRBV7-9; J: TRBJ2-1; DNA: TGTGCCAGCAGCCCTTGGACAGGTGCCTACAATGAGCAGTTCTTC; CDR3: CASSPWTGAYNEQFF
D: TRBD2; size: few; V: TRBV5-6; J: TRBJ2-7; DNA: TGTGCCAGCAGCATCCGGGGACTAGCCTACTACGAGCAGTACTTC; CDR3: CASSIRGLAYYEQYF
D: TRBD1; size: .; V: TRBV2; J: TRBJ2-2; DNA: TGTGCCAGCAGACAACAGGGGACCGGGGAGCTGTTTTTT; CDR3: CASRQQGTGELFF
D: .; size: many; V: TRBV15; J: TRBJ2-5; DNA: TGTGCCACCAGCAGAGAATGGGGACGCTCGGAGACCCAGTACTTC; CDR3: CATSREWGRSETQYF
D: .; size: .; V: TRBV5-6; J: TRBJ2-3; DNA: TGTACCAGCAGCTTGGCCTCAGAGGGGTGGATCACAGATACGCAGTATTTT; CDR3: CTSSLASEGWITDTQYF
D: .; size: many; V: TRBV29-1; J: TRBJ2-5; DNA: TGCAGCGTTGAAGATGAAGAGACCCAGTACTTC; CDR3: CSVEDEETQYF
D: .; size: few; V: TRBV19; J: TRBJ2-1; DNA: TGTGCCAGTAGTATAGATGACCCCAGATACAATGAGCAGTTCTTC; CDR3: CASSIDDPRYNEQFF
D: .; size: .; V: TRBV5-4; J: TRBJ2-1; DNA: TGTGCCAGCACGGGACATTACAATGAGCAGTTCTTC; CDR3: CASTGHYNEQFF
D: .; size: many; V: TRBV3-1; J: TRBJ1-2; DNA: TGTGCCAGCAGCCAAGAAGGGACAAGAGGCTACACCTTC; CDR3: CASSQEGTRGYTF
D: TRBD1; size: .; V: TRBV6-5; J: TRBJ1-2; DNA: TGTGCCAGCAGTTCGACGGCTACAGGGGGGCACGGCTACACCTTC; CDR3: CASSSTATGGHGYTF
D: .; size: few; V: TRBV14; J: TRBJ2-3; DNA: TGTGCCAGCAGCCAAGACTCCAACCAGGGCCCAGATACGCAGTATTTT; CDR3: CASSQDSNQGPDTQYF
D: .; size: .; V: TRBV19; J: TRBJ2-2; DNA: TGTGCCAGTAGTATCGGACACACGAACACCGGGGAGCTGTTTTTT; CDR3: CASSIGHTNTGELFF
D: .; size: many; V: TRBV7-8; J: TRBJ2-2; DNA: TGTGCCAGCAGCTCCGGGCAGGACACTAACACCGGGGAGCTGTTTTTT; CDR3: CASSSGQDTNTGELFF
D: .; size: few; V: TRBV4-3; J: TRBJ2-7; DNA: TGCGCCAGCAGCCAAGATGCAGGCCCCAGCTACGAGCAGTACTTC; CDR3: CASSQDAGPSYEQYF
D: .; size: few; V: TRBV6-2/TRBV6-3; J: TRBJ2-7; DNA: TGTGCCAGCAGTTACCCGAAGACGGGCCGAATCCTCGAGCAGTACTTC; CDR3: CASSYPKTGRILEQYF
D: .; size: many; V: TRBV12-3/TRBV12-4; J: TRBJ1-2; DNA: TGTGCCAGCAGTTTTAGGGAGGGCTATGGCTACACCTTC; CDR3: CASSFREGYGYTF
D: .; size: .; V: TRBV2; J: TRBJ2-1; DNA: TGTGCCAGCAACCGGGTTCGCAGGGGCGATGAGCAGTTCTTC; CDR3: CASNRVRRGDEQFF
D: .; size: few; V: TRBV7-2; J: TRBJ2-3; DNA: TGTGCCAGCAGCTCAACAAGACTGGGTGGGGATACGCAGTATTTT; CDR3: CASSSTRLGGDTQYF
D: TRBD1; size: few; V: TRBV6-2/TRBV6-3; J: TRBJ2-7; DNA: TGTGCCAGCAGGAGACCGGGACAGGGGGCCTACGAGCAGTACTTC; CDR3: CASRRPGQGAYEQYF
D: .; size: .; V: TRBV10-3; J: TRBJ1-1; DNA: TGTGCCATCAGTGAGACGGGGGCGATGGGTACTGAAGCTTTCTTT; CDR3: CAISETGAMGTEAFF
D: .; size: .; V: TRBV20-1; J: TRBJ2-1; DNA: TGCAAACCCAGCAGGGAACGGGCCTACAATGAGCAGTTCTTC; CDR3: CKPSRERAYNEQFF
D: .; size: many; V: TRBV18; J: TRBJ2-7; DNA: TGTGCCAGCTCACCCGACGGCCTTGCGACCTACGAGCAGTACTTC; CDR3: CASSPDGLATYEQYF